A single sample gave rise to the 18 T cell receptor beta chains below, sequenced in a study of T cells in Graves' hyperthyroidism and ophthalmopathy. Amplified TCR beta CDR3 regions derived from RNA transcripts. A first-round RT-PCR of the TCR CDR3 used the HTBI primer set. A single record per CDR3 protein comes from TCRdb applying MiXCR to the multiplex PCR reads. The sample contains some 740,000 distinct CDR3 sequences, 14% of which appear only once. Sequencing input: blood. These TCRs come from a young woman with Graves' hyperthyroidism.

The chain couples TRBV6-5 to TRBJ2-7, with D unclear. The ends were cut back, 2 bases at V and 2 bases at J, with 10 bases in the middle. This CDR3 contains 14 residues. CDR1 MNHEY and CDR2 SVGAGI come from the germline V gene. The CDR3 sequence: CASSYLLPTYEQYF. The CDR3 bases are TGTGCCAGCAGTTACCTCCTTCCAACCTACGAGCAGTACTTC.

Turning to this clonotype: A much more abundant neighbour one base away suggests this may be a read error. The rearrangement uses TRBV28 and TRBJ2-5; possibly TRBD1 for D (5 bases). Germline lookup yields CDR1 MDHEN and CDR2 SYDVKM. The CDR3 spans 17 residues. V was trimmed by 3 bases and J by 0 bases, leaving 17 bases between them. In DNA form, the CDR3 reads TGTGCCAGCAGTTTGACCGGACCGACAGCTTACCAAGAGACCCAGTACTTC. Encoded protein: CASSLTGPTAYQETQYF.

In its sample, this clonotype was seen a few times. This chain joins TRBV5-1 and TRBJ2-3; D is unclear. This CDR3 has 17 residues. Deletions cut 6 bases from V and 0 bases from J, with 20 bases between. Germline V gene data show CDR1 as SGHRS and CDR2 as YFSETQ. CDR3: CASTLGWTHVSTDTQYF. The CDR3 DNA sequence: TGCGCCAGCACCCTCGGTTGGACGCACGTTAGCACAGATACGCAGTATTTT.

This clonotype was observed at least ten times. The J gene is TRBJ2-3, the V gene TRBV20-1, with 9 bases lining up with TRBD2. The CDR3 covers 16 residues. Trimming at V came to 1 base and at J to 3 bases, leaving 8 bases not matched to a gene. The germline gives CDR1 DFQATT, CDR2 SNEGSKA (reference sequence). CDR3 nucleotide sequence: TGCAGTGCTAGAGGGGGCCTAGCGGGACGAACAGATACGCAGTATTTT. This codes for CSARGGLAGRTDTQYF.

This clonotype was counted at least ten times. The chain combines TRBV7-2 with TRBJ1-1; 7 bases fit TRBD1. The CDR3 is 14 amino acids. V dropped 1 base and J dropped 5; count of bases not matched to a gene: 4. From germline, CDR1 is SGHTA and CDR2 FQGNSA. The CDR3 reads CASSLETGVTEAFF. The CDR3 nucleotides are TGTGCCAGCAGCTTAGAAACAGGGGTTACTGAAGCTTTCTTT. The full variable domain, rest sourced from reference TRBV7-2 and TRBJ1-1, is GAGVSQSPSNKVTEKGKDVELRCDPISGHTALYWYRQSLGQGLEFLIYFQGNSAPDKSGLPSDRFSAERTGGSVSTLTIQRTQQEDSAVYLCASSLETGVTEAFFGQGTRLTVV.

The V and J genes are TRBV7-9 and TRBJ2-7; 7 nucleotides match TRBD2. Germline-derived CDR1 and CDR2 are SEHNR and FQNEAQ (reference sequence). V trimming: 3 bases; J trimming: 5 bases; junction bases outside the gene matches: 7. The CDR3 spans 14 residues. The CDR3 protein is CASSLEGGSHEQYF. The CDR3 region has the DNA TGTGCCAGCAGCTTGGAGGGAGGGTCCCACGAGCAGTACTTC.

The table lists this clonotype with a few counts. A clone one base away is much larger, so this may be a read error. The chain combines TRBV20-1 with TRBJ2-3; D remains unclear. The J call may be mistaken, given a closer DNA end match to TRBJ1-5. Germline loops: CDR1 DFQATT, CDR2 SNEGSKA (reference sequence). This CDR3 is built from 12 residues. The CDR3 loop reads CSGSGRQDTQHF. Written as DNA, the CDR3 is TGCAGTGGGAGCGGGAGGCAAGATACGCAGCATTTT.

A few counts support this clonotype. The rearrangement links TRBV20-1 to TRBJ1-4, with D perhaps matching TRBD1 (6 bases). V was clipped by 5 bases and J by 0 bases, with 10 bases between them. The CDR3 runs to 14 residues. Per the germline V gene, CDR1 is DFQATT and CDR2 is SNEGSKA (reference sequence). The CDR3 DNA reads TGCAGTGCTTCTAAGGGGGCAACTAATGAAAAACTGTTTTTT. It encodes CSASKGATNEKLFF.

This clonotype was detected a few times. The V gene is TRBV20-1, the J gene TRBJ2-3; 10 bases map to TRBD2. V lost 6 bases and J lost 6; bases outside the gene matches: 6. CDR3 length equals 13 residues. Germline assignment: CDR1 DFQATT and CDR2 SNEGSKA (reference sequence). Written as DNA, the CDR3 is TGCAGTGCCATAATGACTAGCGGGGATACGCAGTATTTT. Encoded protein: CSAIMTSGDTQYF.

This chain uses TRBV7-9 with TRBJ2-1; 9 nucleotides agree with TRBD2. V was pared by 0 bases and J by 8 bases, with 8 bases of the junction left unmatched. The CDR3 is 16 amino acids. Germline V gene sequence: CDR1 SEHNR, CDR2 FQNEAQ (reference sequence). CDR3 coding DNA: TGTGCCAGCAGCTTAGCGGGGACTAGCATTATCGATGAGCAGTTCTTC. Protein product: CASSLAGTSIIDEQFF.

As for this clonotype: The junction does not match germline at one end; this may be a read error. The rearrangement links TRBV6-1 to TRBJ2-5; D assignment may be TRBD1 or TRBD2 (6 bases each). This CDR3 has 12 amino acids. Per germline, CDR1 MNHNS and CDR2 SASEGT. The CDR3: CASSKGGPPPNF. The CDR3 DNA reads TGTGCCAGCAGTAAAGGGGGGCCCCCACCCAACTTC.

Many counts were recorded for this clonotype. The J gene is TRBJ2-5, the V gene TRBV20-1, with TRBD2 matching over 13 bases. Germline loops: CDR1 DFQATT, CDR2 SNEGSKA (reference sequence). CDR3 length: 14 amino acids. V dropped 6 bases and J dropped 4; count of bases not matched to a gene: 5. The CDR3 loop reads CSAPLAGGRETQYF. The CDR3 DNA reads TGCAGTGCCCCACTAGCGGGAGGGAGAGAGACCCAGTACTTC.

This clonotype was detected only a few times. This chain joins TRBV14 and TRBJ2-1, with unresolved D. This CDR3 comprises 13 residues. V was pared by 0 bases and J by 11 bases, with 11 bases between. The V gene's germline CDR1 is SGHDN and CDR2 FVKESK. The CDR3 DNA follows: TGTGCCAGCAGCCAAGATCGGGCTTCGAAGCAGTTCTTC. Protein product: CASSQDRASKQFF.

In its sample, this clonotype was seen many times. This chain joins TRBV6-2 or TRBV6-3 and TRBJ2-4; 8 bases fit TRBD2. V trimming: 0 bases; J trimming: 8 bases; junction bases outside the gene matches: 9. Per germline, CDR1 MNHEY and CDR2 SVGEGT. The CDR3 extends over 16 amino acids. As DNA, the CDR3 is TGTGCCAGCAGTTACTCGATTTCTGCGGGAGGAGACATTCAGTACTTC. Translating it yields CASSYSISAGGDIQYF.

This clonotype was detected many times. This chain joins TRBV30 and TRBJ2-5; D is tentatively TRBD1 or TRBD2 (5 bases each). Germline-derived CDR1 and CDR2 are GTSNPN and SVGIG (reference sequence). The CDR3 length is 15 residues. With 4 bases removed from V and 1 base from J, the gap between germline ends came to 16 bases. CDR3 DNA: TGTGCCTGGACCCCGGGGACGGGAAGCCAAGAGACCCAGTACTTC. Translation gives CAWTPGTGSQETQYF.

This clonotype appeared many times. This chain uses TRBV28 with TRBJ2-1; 10 bases fit TRBD2. The junction had 8 bases not matched to a gene; V was cut back by 5 bases and J by 7 bases. Germline CDR1 is MDHEN and CDR2 is SYDVKM. The CDR3 sequence is 15 residues long. Here the CDR3 DNA reads TGTGCCAGCAGTCTAGCGGGAGTACCCGAGAATGAGCAGTTCTTC. Its translation is CASSLAGVPENEQFF.

This clonotype has a handful of counts. V is TRBV29-1 and J is TRBJ2-7, with D perhaps matching TRBD1 (5 bases). V was pared by 0 bases and J by 3 bases, with 15 bases between. CDR1 is SQVTM and CDR2 is ANQGSEA in the germline V gene. This CDR3 region has 15 residues. Here the CDR3 reads CSVEDLSRGNYEQYF. CDR3 sequence (DNA): TGCAGCGTTGAAGATCTATCTAGGGGTAACTACGAGCAGTACTTC.

This clonotype was counted many times. The chain couples TRBV2 to TRBJ1-1; possibly TRBD1 for D (5 bases). V lost 3 bases, J lost 1 base, and 12 bases lay in between. CDR1 SNHLY and CDR2 FYNNEI come from the germline V gene. The CDR3 length is 15 residues. CDR3 coding DNA: TGTGCCAGCAGTGACTTCGGGACGGAGAACACTGAAGCTTTCTTT. This sequence encodes CASSDFGTENTEAFF.